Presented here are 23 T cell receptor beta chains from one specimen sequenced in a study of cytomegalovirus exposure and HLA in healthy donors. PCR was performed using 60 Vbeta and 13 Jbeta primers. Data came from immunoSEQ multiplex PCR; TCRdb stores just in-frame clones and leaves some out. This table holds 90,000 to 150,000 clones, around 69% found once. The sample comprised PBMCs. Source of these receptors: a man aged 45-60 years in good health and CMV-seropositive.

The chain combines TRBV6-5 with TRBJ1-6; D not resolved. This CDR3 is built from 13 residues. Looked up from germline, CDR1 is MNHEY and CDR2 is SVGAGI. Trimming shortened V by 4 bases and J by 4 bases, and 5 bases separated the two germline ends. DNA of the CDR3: TGTGCCAGCAGTTCGGGTTATAATTCACCCCTCCACTTT. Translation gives CASSSGYNSPLHF.

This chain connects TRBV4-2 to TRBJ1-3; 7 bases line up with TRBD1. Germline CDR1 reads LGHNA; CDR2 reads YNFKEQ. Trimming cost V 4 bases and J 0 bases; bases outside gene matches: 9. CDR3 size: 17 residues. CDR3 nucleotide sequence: TGTGCCAGCAGCCCTCCAAGGAGGGACAGCTCTGGAAACACCATATATTTT. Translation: CASSPPRRDSSGNTIYF.

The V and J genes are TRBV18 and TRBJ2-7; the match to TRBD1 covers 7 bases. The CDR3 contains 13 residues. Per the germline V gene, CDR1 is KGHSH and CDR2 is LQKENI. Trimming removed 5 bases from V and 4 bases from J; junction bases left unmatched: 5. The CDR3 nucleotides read TGTGCCAGCTCAAGGGGGCTAGAATACGAGCAGTACTTC. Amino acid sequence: CASSRGLEYEQYF. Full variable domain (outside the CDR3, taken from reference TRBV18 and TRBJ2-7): NAGVMQNPRHLVRRRGQEARLRCSPMKGHSHVYWYRQLPEEGLKFMVYLQKENIIDESGMPKERFSAEFPKEGPSILRIQQVVRGDSAAYFCASSRGLEYEQYFGPGTRLTVT.

In nucleotides, the CDR3 is TGTGCCAGCAGCTTGGATTCGCAGTCGGGGACTGAAGCTTTCTTT. Residues: CASSLDSQSGTEAFF. J is TRBJ1-1 and V is TRBV5-4, with D unresolved. CDR1 and CDR2 (germline): SGHNT, YYREEE (reference sequence). V was clipped by 0 bases and J by 5 bases, with 14 bases between them. The CDR3 runs to 15 residues.

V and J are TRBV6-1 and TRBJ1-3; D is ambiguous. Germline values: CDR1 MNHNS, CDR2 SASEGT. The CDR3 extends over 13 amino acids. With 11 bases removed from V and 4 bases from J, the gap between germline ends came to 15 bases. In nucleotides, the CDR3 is TGTGCCGGCGGGCTTTCCAGCGGAAACACCATATATTTT. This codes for CAGGLSSGNTIYF.

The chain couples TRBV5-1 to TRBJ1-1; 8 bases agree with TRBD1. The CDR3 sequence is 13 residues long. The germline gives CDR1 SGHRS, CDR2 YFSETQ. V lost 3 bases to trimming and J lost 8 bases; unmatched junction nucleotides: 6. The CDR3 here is CASSWTGTEEAFF. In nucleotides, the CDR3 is TGCGCCAGCAGCTGGACAGGGACGGAGGAAGCTTTCTTT.

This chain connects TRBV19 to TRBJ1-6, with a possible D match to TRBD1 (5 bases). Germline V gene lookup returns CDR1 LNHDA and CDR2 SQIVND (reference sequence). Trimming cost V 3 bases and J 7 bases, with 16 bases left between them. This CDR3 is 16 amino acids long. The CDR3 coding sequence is TGTGCCAGTAGTATGACCTACGGACAAAGCAATTCACCCCTCCACTTT. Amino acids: CASSMTYGQSNSPLHF.

The CDR3 reads CASRRQGIYNEQFF. CDR3 bases: TGTGCCAGCAGAAGACAGGGGATCTACAATGAGCAGTTCTTC. The chain combines TRBV27 with TRBJ2-1, with 8 bases matching TRBD1. This CDR3 contains 14 residues. Germline V gene data show CDR1 as MNHEY and CDR2 as SMNVEV (reference sequence). With V trimmed by 6 bases and J by 3 bases, 4 bases remained unmatched.

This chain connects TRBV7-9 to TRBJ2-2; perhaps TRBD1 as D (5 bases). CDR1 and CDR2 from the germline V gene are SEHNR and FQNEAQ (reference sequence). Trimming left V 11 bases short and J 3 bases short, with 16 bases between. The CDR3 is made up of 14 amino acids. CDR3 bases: TGTGCCCCTGGGTCAGGGTTGGACACCGGGGAGCTGTTTTTT. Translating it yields CAPGSGLDTGELFF.

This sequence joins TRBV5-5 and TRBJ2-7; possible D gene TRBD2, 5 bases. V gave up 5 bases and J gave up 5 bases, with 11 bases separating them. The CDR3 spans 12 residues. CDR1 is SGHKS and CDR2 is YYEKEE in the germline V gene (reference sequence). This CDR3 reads CASRAHGDEQYF. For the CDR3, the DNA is TGTGCCAGCAGAGCCCACGGGGACGAGCAGTACTTC.

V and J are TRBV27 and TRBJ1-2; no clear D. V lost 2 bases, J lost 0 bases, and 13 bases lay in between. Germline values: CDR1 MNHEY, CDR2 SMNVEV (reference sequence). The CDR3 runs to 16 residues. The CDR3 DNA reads TGTGCCAGCAGTTTAGGGCAGGCACCAGCTAACTATGGCTACACCTTC. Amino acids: CASSLGQAPANYGYTF.

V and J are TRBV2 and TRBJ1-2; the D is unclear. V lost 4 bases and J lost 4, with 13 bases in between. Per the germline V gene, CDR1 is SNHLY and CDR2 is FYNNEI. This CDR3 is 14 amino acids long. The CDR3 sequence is CASSVQAVPYGYTF. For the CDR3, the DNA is TGTGCCAGCAGTGTTCAGGCAGTACCCTATGGCTACACCTTC.

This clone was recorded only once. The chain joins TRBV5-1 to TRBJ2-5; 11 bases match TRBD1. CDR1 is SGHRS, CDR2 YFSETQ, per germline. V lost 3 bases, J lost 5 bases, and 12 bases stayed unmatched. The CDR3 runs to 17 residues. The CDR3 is CASSSSGTGGRGETQYF. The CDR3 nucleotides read TGCGCCAGCAGCTCGTCCGGGACAGGGGGACGCGGGGAGACCCAGTACTTC.

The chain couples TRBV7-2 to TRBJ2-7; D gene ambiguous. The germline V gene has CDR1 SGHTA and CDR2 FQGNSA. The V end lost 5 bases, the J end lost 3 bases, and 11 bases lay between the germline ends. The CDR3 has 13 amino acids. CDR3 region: CASSHDKDYEQYF. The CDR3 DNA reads TGTGCCAGCAGCCATGACAAGGACTACGAGCAGTACTTC.

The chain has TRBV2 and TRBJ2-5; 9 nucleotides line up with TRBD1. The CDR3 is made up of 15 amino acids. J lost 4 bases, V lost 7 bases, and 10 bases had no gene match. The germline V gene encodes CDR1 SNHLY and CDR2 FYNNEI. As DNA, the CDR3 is TGTGCCAGCAAGGGGAGGACAGGGGTACGAGAGACCCAGTACTTC. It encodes CASKGRTGVRETQYF.

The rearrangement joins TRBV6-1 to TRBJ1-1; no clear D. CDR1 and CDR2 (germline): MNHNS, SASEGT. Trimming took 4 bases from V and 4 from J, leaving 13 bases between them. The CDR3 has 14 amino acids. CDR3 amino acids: CASSVTVPITEAFF. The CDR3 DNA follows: TGTGCCAGCAGTGTAACAGTCCCAATCACTGAAGCTTTCTTT.

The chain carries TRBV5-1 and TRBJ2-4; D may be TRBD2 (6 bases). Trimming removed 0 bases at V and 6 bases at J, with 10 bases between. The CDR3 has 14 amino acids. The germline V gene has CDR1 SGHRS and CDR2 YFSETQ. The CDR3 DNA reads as TGCGCCAGCAGCTTGGGGCAGGAGGGAAACATTCAGTACTTC. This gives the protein CASSLGQEGNIQYF.

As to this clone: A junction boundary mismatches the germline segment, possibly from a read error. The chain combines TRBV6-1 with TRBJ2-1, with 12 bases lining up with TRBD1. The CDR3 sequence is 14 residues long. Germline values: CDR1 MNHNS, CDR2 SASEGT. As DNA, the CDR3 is TGTGCCAGCAGTGATGGGACAGGGGGCAATGAGCAGCTCTTC. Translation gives CASSDGTGGNEQLF.

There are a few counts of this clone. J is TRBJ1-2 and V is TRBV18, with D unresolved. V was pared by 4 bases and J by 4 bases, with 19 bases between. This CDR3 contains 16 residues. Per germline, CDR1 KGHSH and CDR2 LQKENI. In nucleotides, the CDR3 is TGTGCCAGCTCACGAATCTCGGGGAAGGATCCCTATGGCTACACCTTC. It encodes CASSRISGKDPYGYTF.

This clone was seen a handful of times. The CDR3 loop reads CASSLFPGVTDTQYF. In nucleotides, the CDR3 is TGCGCCAGCAGCTTGTTTCCGGGGGTAACAGATACGCAGTATTTT. The V and J genes are TRBV5-1 and TRBJ2-3; tentative D call: TRBD2 (6 bases). V shed 1 base and J shed 3 bases, with 12 bases lying between them. The CDR3 extends over 15 amino acids. The germline V gene encodes CDR1 SGHRS and CDR2 YFSETQ.

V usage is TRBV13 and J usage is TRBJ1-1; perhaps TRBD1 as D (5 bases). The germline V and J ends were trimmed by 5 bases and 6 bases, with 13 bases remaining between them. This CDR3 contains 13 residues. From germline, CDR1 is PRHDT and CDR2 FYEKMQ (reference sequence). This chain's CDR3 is CASSPTGGAEAFF. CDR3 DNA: TGTGCCAGCAGCCCCACCGGGGGGGCTGAAGCTTTCTTT. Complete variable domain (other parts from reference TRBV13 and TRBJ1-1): AAGVIQSPRHLIKEKRETATLKCYPIPRHDTVYWYQQGPGQDPQFLISFYEKMQSDKGSIPDRFSAQQFSDYHSELNMSSLELGDSALYFCASSPTGGAEAFFGQGTRLTVV.

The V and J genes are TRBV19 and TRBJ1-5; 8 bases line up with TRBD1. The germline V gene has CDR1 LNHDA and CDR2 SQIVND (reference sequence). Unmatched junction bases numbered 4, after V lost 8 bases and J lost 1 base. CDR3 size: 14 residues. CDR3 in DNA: TGTGCCAGTCTCCGGACAGGGAGCAATCAGCCCCAGCATTTT. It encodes CASLRTGSNQPQHF.

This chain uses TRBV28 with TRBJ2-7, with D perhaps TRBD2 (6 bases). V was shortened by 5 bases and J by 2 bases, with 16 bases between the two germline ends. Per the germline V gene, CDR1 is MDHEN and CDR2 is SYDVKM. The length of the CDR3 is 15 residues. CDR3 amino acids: CASSPSGTSPYEQYF. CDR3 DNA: TGTGCCAGCAGTCCCTCCGGGACTTCCCCCTACGAGCAGTACTTC.